The 7 T cell receptor beta chains below come from one sample, sequenced in a study of CD8+ T cells in alopecia areata. Extraction and reverse transcription of RNA yielded cDNA as the sequencing template. The data were produced by immunoSEQ multiplex PCR, yet TCRdb's version contains in-frame clones alone and is incomplete. The sample is made up of over 100,000 clones, none counted only once. Sequencing input: lesional skin. These receptors were collected from a C3H/HeJ mouse with alopecia areata. For the strain, the MHC haplotype given is H2-k.

This clone appeared a few times. Gene names are the mouse ones. From the germline J gene comes the end of the CDR3, since the read stops 4 residues before it. The V and J genes are TRBV1 and TRBJ1-1, with D perhaps TRBD1 (5 bases). Germline CDR1 NSQYPW, CDR2 LRSPGD (reference sequence). The CDR3 contains 13 residues. The sequenced CDR3 bases are TGCACCTGCAGTGCAGAAGGTAGGGGA. It encodes CTCSAEGRG. The entire CDR3 protein reads CTCSAEGRGEVFF. Together with reference TRBV1 and TRBJ1-1, the CDR3 gives the full variable domain: VTLLEQNPRWRLVPRGQAVNLRCILKNSQYPWMSWYQQDLQKQLQWLFTLRSPGDKEVKSLPGADYLATRVTDTELRLQVANMSQGRTLYCTCSAEGRGEVFFGKGTRLTVV.

As to this clone: Mouse germline and gene names are used. The part of the CDR3 DNA that was read is TGTGCAAGCAGCCGATTGACTGGTCGTGAAGAC. Its protein is CASSRLTGRED. The complete CDR3 sequence is CASSRLTGREDTQYF. The chain carries TRBV16 and TRBJ2-5; a possible D gene is TRBD2 (6 bases). The read stops 4 residues short of the end of the CDR3; the missing end is completed from the germline J gene. The CDR3 length is 15 residues. Germline CDR1 is SGHSA and CDR2 is FRNQAP.

This clone turned up a few times. The genes and germline here are from mouse. The read is 4 residues too short to cover the CDR3 end, so that end is filled in from the germline J gene. V is TRBV1 and J is TRBJ1-1, with TRBD1 matching over 7 bases. The CDR3 runs to 14 residues. CDR1 is NSQYPW and CDR2 is LRSPGD in the germline V gene (reference sequence). The covered CDR3 bases are TGCACCTGCAGTGCACAGACAGGGATCGCA. It yields the protein CTCSAQTGIA. The entire CDR3 sequence reads CTCSAQTGIAEVFF.

This clone was observed a handful of times. Gene names and germline refer to mouse. The sequenced fragment ends 4 residues before the CDR3 boundary, so the rest is inferred from the germline J gene. The chain joins TRBV13-3 to TRBJ2-4; 9 bases map to TRBD2. Germline CDR1 NNHDY, CDR2 SYVADS. This CDR3 comprises 17 residues. J was trimmed by 0 bases and V by 3 bases; bases with no gene match: 8. The sequenced CDR3 bases are TGTGCCAGCAGTGCCCCGGTGACTGGGGGAAGTCAAAAC. As protein: CASSAPVTGGSQN. The full CDR3 protein reads CASSAPVTGGSQNTLYF.

This clone was seen a few times. Genes here carry mouse names. The DNA ends 4 residues before the CDR3 does, and the rest of the CDR3 is filled in from the germline J gene. This chain joins TRBV1 and TRBJ1-1, with D maybe TRBD1 (5 bases). The CDR3 is made up of 12 amino acids. Trimming took 11 bases from V and 3 from J, leaving 13 bases between them. Germline V CDR1 and CDR2: NSQYPW, LRSPGD (reference sequence). The CDR3 bases that were read are TGCACCGCTGACAGTCGGGACACA. This translates into CTADSRDT. The full CDR3 is CTADSRDTEVFF.

Concerning this clone: Gene names and germline refer to mouse. Read coverage stops 4 residues before the CDR3 terminus; the germline J gene supplies the remainder. The genes are TRBV13-1 and TRBJ2-5; 8 bases are shared with TRBD1. The germline V gene encodes CDR1 NSHNY and CDR2 SYGAGN. The CDR3 loop spans 14 amino acids. This chain's CDR3 is CASSEPGGADTQYF. Partial CDR3 DNA: TGTGCCAGCAGTGAACCAGGGGGCGCAGAC.

This clone was detected ten times or more. Gene labels here are mouse ones. The observed sequence ends 4 residues before the CDR3 terminus, with the missing tail filled in from the germline J gene. The V call is TRBV13-3, the J call TRBJ1-2; 9 nucleotides agree with TRBD1. The CDR3 runs 12 residues. Trimming took 9 bases from V and 3 from J; bases not matched to a gene: 3. Germline V lookup: CDR1 NNHDY, CDR2 SYVADS. The covered CDR3 bases are TGTGCCACCCGACAGGGGGACTCC. It specifies CATRQGDS. The full-length CDR3 reads as CATRQGDSDYTF.